One and the same sample provided the 11 T cell receptor beta chains below, sequenced in a study of OX40 agonist ivuxolimab in advanced cancers. This table comes from immunoSEQ multiplex PCR, and its TCRdb copy is limited to in-frame clones, with some not included. The sample includes over 95,000 clones, more than 95% seen only once; the top ten take just over 2%. Specimen: CD4+ or CD8+ T cells sorted from blood, collected in a trial of the OX40 agonist ivuxolimab. The receptor source for this set is an adult with an advanced solid tumor such as melanoma, head and neck, liver or kidney cancer.

This clone was found once. This rearrangement joins TRBV19 to TRBJ1-1; D uncertain. The V gene's germline CDR1 is LNHDA and CDR2 SQIVND (reference sequence). The V end lost 8 bases, the J end lost 0 bases, and 10 bases lay between the germline ends. The CDR3 runs to 13 residues. This CDR3 reads CASEGPMNTEAFF. Written as DNA, the CDR3 is TGTGCCAGTGAGGGCCCGATGAACACTGAAGCTTTCTTT.

This rearrangement joins TRBV27 to TRBJ2-3, with TRBD2 matching over 7 bases. Unmatched junction bases numbered 10, after V lost 6 bases and J lost 1 base. Germline-derived CDR1 and CDR2 are MNHEY and SMNVEV (reference sequence). The CDR3 is made up of 16 amino acids. Written as DNA, the CDR3 is TGTGCCAGCAGCTCTTACTGGGAGGGCCGCACAGATACGCAGTATTTT. Its protein product is CASSSYWEGRTDTQYF.

The V call is TRBV4-2, the J call TRBJ2-3; 7 bases line up with TRBD2. The CDR3 covers 15 residues. CDR1 LGHNA and CDR2 YNFKEQ come from the germline V gene. J lost 6 bases, V lost 0 bases, and 6 bases had no gene match. The CDR3 here is CASSQDLGLQDTQYF. CDR3 bases: TGTGCCAGCAGCCAAGATCTGGGACTACAGGATACGCAGTATTTT.

This clone appeared a single time. The chain couples TRBV9 to TRBJ2-1; possibly TRBD2 for D (6 bases). This CDR3 spans 15 amino acids. Germline CDR1 SGDLS, CDR2 YYNGEE. Trimming removed 3 bases at V and 7 bases at J, with 17 bases between. The CDR3 here is CASSGHRDSLNEQFF. In DNA, the CDR3 is TGTGCCAGCAGCGGTCACCGGGACTCCCTAAATGAGCAGTTCTTC.

The V gene is TRBV14, the J gene TRBJ2-1; D not resolved. V was clipped by 0 bases and J by 0 bases, with 6 bases between them. Germline values: CDR1 SGHDN, CDR2 FVKESK. The CDR3 is made up of 15 amino acids. This CDR3 is CASSQEVSSYNEQFF. For the CDR3, the DNA is TGTGCCAGCAGCCAAGAAGTGAGCTCCTACAATGAGCAGTTCTTC.

The rearrangement links TRBV28 to TRBJ1-5; maybe TRBD1 (5 bases). Germline V gene sequence: CDR1 MDHEN, CDR2 SYDVKM. V lost 4 bases and J 4 bases, leaving 14 bases between the germline ends. The CDR3 sequence is 15 residues long. This CDR3 reads CASSYLDGTNQPQHF. CDR3 bases: TGTGCCAGCAGTTACCTGGATGGGACTAATCAGCCCCAGCATTTT.

The genes are TRBV7-2 and TRBJ2-3, with 7 positions matching TRBD2. The CDR3 has 15 residues. J lost 4 bases, V lost 1 base, and 5 bases had no gene match. Per the germline V gene, CDR1 is SGHTA and CDR2 is FQGNSA. The DNA of the CDR3 is TGTGCCAGCAGCTTAGACGGGAGGATGGCAGATACGCAGTATTTT. As protein: CASSLDGRMADTQYF.

The V and J genes are TRBV15 and TRBJ1-5; no firm D call. The V end was cut by 4 bases, the J end by 2 bases, with 6 bases between. Germline V gene data show CDR1 as LNHNV and CDR2 as YYDKDF (reference sequence). The CDR3 length is 13 residues. This chain's CDR3 is CATSKGGNQPQHF. CDR3 nucleotide sequence: TGTGCCACCAGCAAAGGAGGCAATCAGCCCCAGCATTTT.

The genes are TRBV1 and TRBJ2-1; the table calls TRBD2, which could not be checked here. TRBV1 is assigned pseudogene status. The CDR3 runs to 17 residues. CDR3 amino acids: CTSSQSRTSGYYNEQFF. Here the CDR3 DNA reads TGCACCAGCAGCCAATCGCGGACTAGCGGTTACTACAATGAGCAGTTCTTC.

This clone was seen only once. V usage is TRBV7-6 and J usage is TRBJ1-5; D is unresolved. The CDR3 runs 13 residues. Per germline, CDR1 SGHVS and CDR2 FNYEAQ. Trimming removed 5 bases from V and 6 bases from J, with 11 bases in between. The CDR3 DNA follows: TGTGCCAGCAGCCCCGCGGGTGCTCAGCCCCAGCATTTT. As protein: CASSPAGAQPQHF.

The CDR3 DNA follows: TGTGCCAGCAGCTTAATAGGGGGGGCATGGGATACGCAGTATTTT. Protein product: CASSLIGGAWDTQYF. The chain couples TRBV7-3 to TRBJ2-3, with a weak D call TRBD2 (7 bases). The V gene lost 1 base and the J gene lost 6 bases, with 14 bases spanning the gap. The CDR3 sequence is 15 residues long. Germline-derived CDR1 and CDR2 are SGHTA and FQGTGA.